The next 12 T cell receptor beta chains were all read from a single sample in a study of T cell changes during pregnancy in multiple sclerosis. Clones were sequenced by immunoSEQ multiplex PCR, and TCRdb holds only the in-frame ones, with some missing. The sample carries tens of thousands of clones, 93% recorded once. The sequencing used CD8+ T cells from peripheral blood mononuclear cells, collected in the second trimester of pregnancy. These receptors were taken from a female donor with multiple sclerosis, enrolled in a pregnancy study.

V gene TRBV28 combines with J gene TRBJ2-1, with 14 bases fitting TRBD2. The V segment lost 6 bases and the J segment 4 bases; nucleotides outside the gene matches: 8. The germline gives CDR1 MDHEN, CDR2 SYDVKM. This CDR3 has 17 residues. This CDR3 is CASRGTSGRSIYNEQFF. CDR3 nucleotide sequence: TGTGCCAGCAGGGGGACTAGCGGGAGATCGATTTACAATGAGCAGTTCTTC. The full variable domain, with the rest looked up from reference TRBV28 and TRBJ2-1, is DVKVTQSSRYLVKRTGEKVFLECVQDMDHENMFWYRQDPGLGLRLIYFSYDVKMKEKGDIPEGYSVSREKKERFSLILESASTNQTSMYLCASRGTSGRSIYNEQFFGPGTRLTVL.

The chain carries TRBV5-5 and TRBJ1-1, with D uncertain. The CDR3 totals 13 residues. Germline assignment: CDR1 SGHKS and CDR2 YYEKEE (reference sequence). The ends were cut back, 2 bases at V and 0 bases at J, with 5 bases in the middle. CDR3 sequence (DNA): TGTGCCAGCAGCTTAACTGTGAACACTGAAGCTTTCTTT. Translating it yields CASSLTVNTEAFF.

CDR3 in DNA: TGTGCCAGCAGTTTAGGGGGGTACGTAGCCAATGAGCAGTTCTTC. This sequence encodes CASSLGGYVANEQFF. This chain uses TRBV27 with TRBJ2-1; tentatively, D is TRBD2 (6 bases). This CDR3 is built from 15 residues. Trimming removed 2 bases from V and 6 bases from J, with 14 bases in between. Germline V CDR1 and CDR2: MNHEY, SMNVEV (reference sequence).

The V call is TRBV27, the J call TRBJ1-5, with 7 bases matching TRBD1. The CDR3 is 14 amino acids. Per the germline V gene, CDR1 is MNHEY and CDR2 is SMNVEV (reference sequence). Trimming removed 3 bases from V and 6 bases from J; junction bases left unmatched: 5. The CDR3 is CASSFGQDLQPQHF. The CDR3 DNA sequence: TGTGCCAGCAGTTTCGGACAGGACCTTCAGCCCCAGCATTTT.

The V gene is TRBV6-4, the J gene TRBJ2-1, with TRBD2 matching over 9 bases. The CDR3 has 15 amino acids. Per the germline V gene, CDR1 is MRHNA and CDR2 is SNTAGT. Trimming cost V 0 bases and J 6 bases; bases outside gene matches: 3. CDR3 DNA: TGTGCCAGCAGTGACTCTTCTAGCGGGGTCAATGAGCAGTTCTTC. Translating gives CASSDSSSGVNEQFF.

CDR3: CASSLTGEGTNYGYTF. The CDR3 DNA follows: TGTGCCAGCAGCTTGACAGGGGAAGGAACTAACTATGGCTACACCTTC. The chain has TRBV14 and TRBJ1-2, with TRBD1 identical over 8 bases. Losses at the gene ends were 5 bases for V and 0 bases for J; bases not matched to a gene: 8. CDR3 size: 16 residues. Germline CDR1 and CDR2: SGHDN and FVKESK.

The chain uses TRBV29-1 and TRBJ2-1; 12 positions match TRBD2. V lost 3 bases, J lost 0 bases, and 9 bases stayed unmatched. The CDR3 totals 18 residues. Germline V lookup: CDR1 SQVTM, CDR2 ANQGSEA. CDR3 sequence reads: CSVEDSGTSGFSYNEQFF. The CDR3 nucleotides read TGCAGCGTTGAGGATTCCGGGACTAGCGGGTTCTCCTACAATGAGCAGTTCTTC.

The chain employs TRBV4-3 and TRBJ1-1; 7 bases line up with TRBD1. This CDR3 has 15 residues. Germline loops: CDR1 LGHNA, CDR2 YSLEER. Germline trimming cut 4 bases from V and 1 base from J; bases unmatched to any gene: 6. As DNA, the CDR3 is TGCGCCAGCAGCCTCCGGACAGGAACGAACACTGAAGCTTTCTTT. This codes for CASSLRTGTNTEAFF.

The V call is TRBV28, the J call TRBJ1-5, with D maybe TRBD1 (6 bases). CDR3 length: 15 amino acids. CDR1 is MDHEN and CDR2 is SYDVKM in the germline V gene. The V and J ends lost 1 base and 5 bases respectively, with 12 bases between them. This CDR3 reads CASSLSGRGDQPQHF. The DNA of the CDR3 is TGTGCCAGCAGTTTATCCGGCAGGGGTGATCAGCCCCAGCATTTT.

A remark on this clone: In this CDR3 the conserved last residue, phenylalanine or tryptophan, is missing, so a read error is likely. The limits of the CDR3 on the DNA are not certain, so only TCRdb's listed CDR3 is given. The rearrangement uses TRBV4-1 and TRBJ2-7; the table calls TRBD2, which could not be checked here. The CDR3 is 8 residues long, ends included. Germline-derived CDR1 and CDR2 are MGHRA and YSYEKL. CDR3 sequence reads: CASNPPVN.

The chain carries TRBV7-6 and TRBJ1-1, with D possibly TRBD1 on 5 matching bases. Germline V lookup: CDR1 SGHVS, CDR2 FNYEAQ. Deletions cut 4 bases from V and 4 bases from J, with 13 bases between. This CDR3 is built from 14 residues. CDR3 residues: CASSSGGSGTEAFF. CDR3 DNA sequence: TGTGCCAGCAGCTCGGGGGGGTCGGGCACTGAAGCTTTCTTT.

The chain combines TRBV5-1 with TRBJ2-4; weak D call: TRBD1 (7 bases). Germline values: CDR1 SGHRS, CDR2 YFSETQ. CDR3 length: 15 amino acids. Trimming left V 4 bases short and J 3 bases short, with 14 bases between. The DNA for the CDR3 is TGCGCCAGCAGCGCGGGACAGCAGGTCAAAAACATTCAGTACTTC. Translating gives CASSAGQQVKNIQYF.